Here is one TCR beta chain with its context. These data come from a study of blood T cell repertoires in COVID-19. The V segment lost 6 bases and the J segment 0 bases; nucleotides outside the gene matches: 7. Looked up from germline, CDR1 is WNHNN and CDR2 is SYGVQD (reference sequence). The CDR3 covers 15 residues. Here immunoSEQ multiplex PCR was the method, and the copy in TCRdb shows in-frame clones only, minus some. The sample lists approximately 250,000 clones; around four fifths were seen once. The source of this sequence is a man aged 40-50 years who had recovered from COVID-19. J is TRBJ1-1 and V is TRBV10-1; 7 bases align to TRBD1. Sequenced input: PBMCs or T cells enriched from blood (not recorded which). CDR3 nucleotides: TGCGCCAGCAGGGGACAGACCACTATGAACACTGAAGCTTTCTTT. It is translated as CASRGQTTMNTEAFF.